The 24 T cell receptor beta chains presented below share a single source sample, sequenced in a study of yellow fever vaccine responses in identical twins. TCRdb redid the calling of the RT-PCR reads with MiXCR, one entry per CDR3 protein. The sample includes hundreds of distinct CDR3 sequences, about 74% seen only once; the top ten take more than 35%. The sample consisted of T cells from blood (PBMCs), unsorted or a sorted subset (not recorded which), taken before or after yellow fever vaccination (not recorded which). These receptors were collected from a female donor who received the yellow fever vaccine.

The chain couples TRBV10-1 to TRBJ1-1; D is perhaps TRBD1 (5 bases). The CDR3 extends over 15 amino acids. Germline assignment: CDR1 WNHNN and CDR2 SYGVQD (reference sequence). The ends were cut back, 4 bases at V and 3 bases at J, with 15 bases in the middle. The CDR3 loop reads CASSGAGGLDTEAFF. The CDR3 region has the DNA TGCGCCAGCAGTGGCGCGGGGGGGTTGGACACTGAAGCTTTCTTT.

The count of this clonotype is one. V is TRBV11-3 and J is TRBJ1-4; the D gene is possibly TRBD1 (6 bases). CDR3 size: 14 residues. With 5 bases removed from V and 4 bases from J, the gap between germline ends came to 11 bases. Germline V gives CDR1 SGHNT, CDR2 YENEEA. The CDR3 here is CASSAGQSNEKLFF. The DNA of the CDR3 is TGTGCCAGCAGCGCAGGACAGAGTAATGAAAAACTGTTTTTT.

This rearrangement joins TRBV4-3 to TRBJ1-3; 7 bases fit TRBD1. V lost 3 bases to trimming and J lost 4 bases; unmatched junction nucleotides: 9. Germline V gene lookup returns CDR1 LGHNA and CDR2 YSLEER. This CDR3 has 16 amino acids. In DNA, the CDR3 is TGCGCCAGCAGCCAGACCAAACAGGGGATCGGAAACACCATATATTTT. This encodes CASSQTKQGIGNTIYF.

The sample holds a few counts of this clonotype. DNA of the CDR3: TGTGCCAGCAGAATAGGCGGAGGCCGCTCTGGAAACACCATATATTTT. Amino acids: CASRIGGGRSGNTIYF. The chain is built from TRBV13 and TRBJ1-3, with D uncertain. Germline V lookup: CDR1 PRHDT, CDR2 FYEKMQ (reference sequence). The length of the CDR3 is 16 residues. Trimming took 6 bases from V and 0 from J, leaving 15 bases between them.

The J gene is TRBJ2-2, the V gene TRBV11-3; 7 nucleotides agree with TRBD2. This CDR3 is built from 16 residues. The J segment lost 5 bases and the V segment lost 5 bases, leaving 11 bases of the junction unmatched. Per germline, CDR1 SGHNT and CDR2 YENEEA. CDR3: CASSPRGGRGTGELFF. Written as DNA, the CDR3 is TGTGCCAGCAGCCCAAGAGGCGGGAGAGGAACCGGGGAGCTGTTTTTT. Variable domain in full (rest from reference TRBV11-3 and TRBJ2-2): EAGVVQSPRYKIIEKKQPVAFWCNPISGHNTLYWYLQNLGQGPELLIRYENEEAVDDSQLPKDRFSAERLKGVDSTLKIQPAELGDSAVYLCASSPRGGRGTGELFFGEGSRLTVL.

The V and J genes are TRBV5-4 and TRBJ2-1; the D is unclear. The V gene's germline CDR1 is SGHNT and CDR2 YYREEE (reference sequence). Trimming removed 0 bases from V and 9 bases from J, with 10 bases in between. The CDR3 is 13 residues long. The CDR3: CASSLGPGSEQFF. DNA of the CDR3: TGTGCCAGCAGCTTGGGGCCTGGAAGTGAGCAGTTCTTC.

The chain combines TRBV4-1 with TRBJ1-2, with TRBD1 identical over 8 bases. The CDR3 has 15 residues. The V and J ends lost 4 bases and 0 bases, in that order; junction bases with no gene match: 4. Looked up from germline, CDR1 is MGHRA and CDR2 is YSYEKL. CDR3 sequence reads: CASSLQGAPNYGYTF. In nucleotides, the CDR3 is TGCGCCAGCAGCCTTCAGGGGGCGCCTAACTATGGCTACACCTTC.

The chain combines TRBV7-6 with TRBJ2-1; 8 positions match TRBD1. The V gene end was trimmed by 5 bases and the J gene end by 5 bases; junction bases not matched to a gene: 5. CDR3 length equals 14 residues. The germline gives CDR1 SGHVS, CDR2 FNYEAQ. In DNA, the CDR3 is TGTGCCAGCAGCCCCGGGACAGGTAACAATGAGCAGTTCTTC. Translation: CASSPGTGNNEQFF. The full variable domain, in which reference TRBV7-6 and TRBJ2-1 provide the parts outside the CDR3, is GAGVSQSPRYKVTKRGQDVALRCDPISGHVSLYWYRQALGQGPEFLTYFNYEAQQDKSGLPNDRFSAERPEGSISTLTIQRTEQRDSAMYRCASSPGTGNNEQFFGPGTRLTVL.

V gene TRBV11-1 combines with J gene TRBJ2-4; 8 positions match TRBD1. CDR3 length: 16 residues. V was pared by 0 bases and J by 8 bases, with 9 bases of the junction left unmatched. Germline assignment: CDR1 SGHAT and CDR2 FQDESV (reference sequence). CDR3 DNA: TGTGCCAGCAGCTTAGCGATCGGACAGGGATTCGACATTCAGTACTTC. It is translated as CASSLAIGQGFDIQYF.

The rearrangement uses TRBV9 and TRBJ2-1; the D call may be TRBD1 or TRBD2 (6 bases each). The V gene lost 3 bases and the J gene lost 2 bases, with 9 bases spanning the gap. Germline V gene sequence: CDR1 SGDLS, CDR2 YYNGEE. The CDR3 totals 14 residues. CDR3 sequence: CASSGGAPYNEQFF. CDR3 DNA: TGTGCCAGCAGCGGGGGGGCCCCCTACAATGAGCAGTTCTTC.

The rearrangement joins TRBV6-1 to TRBJ2-3; 8 bases agree with TRBD1. This CDR3 has 13 residues. V was clipped by 4 bases and J by 3 bases; unmatched bases: 0. The V gene's germline CDR1 is MNHNS and CDR2 SASEGT. CDR3 region: CASSGTGTDTQYF. The CDR3 DNA sequence: TGTGCCAGCAGTGGGACAGGGACAGATACGCAGTATTTT.

J is TRBJ2-3 and V is TRBV11-3; a weak D match, TRBD2 (5 bases). Deletions cut 5 bases from V and 4 bases from J, with 7 bases between. CDR3 length: 12 amino acids. In germline, CDR1 is SGHNT, CDR2 YENEEA. The CDR3 DNA is TGTGCCAGCAGCGAGGGTGCAGATACGCAGTATTTT. This encodes CASSEGADTQYF.

This clonotype was seen more than once but under ten times. The chain is built from TRBV10-1 and TRBJ1-1, with a possible D match to TRBD1 (5 bases). From germline, CDR1 is WNHNN and CDR2 SYGVQD (reference sequence). V gave up 0 bases and J gave up 4 bases, with 9 bases separating them. CDR3 length: 14 amino acids. CDR3 protein: CASSESIGGTEAFF. The CDR3 DNA follows: TGCGCCAGCAGTGAGTCGATCGGGGGCACTGAAGCTTTCTTT.

This clonotype showed up just once. The genes are TRBV28 and TRBJ2-7; D not resolved. Germline loops: CDR1 MDHEN, CDR2 SYDVKM. The CDR3 contains 14 residues. V lost 2 bases and J lost 7, with 15 bases in between. The CDR3 sequence is CASSLILGMGEQYF. The CDR3 bases are TGTGCCAGCAGTTTAATTCTGGGGATGGGGGAGCAGTACTTC. The full variable domain, in which reference TRBV28 and TRBJ2-7 provide the parts outside the CDR3, is DVKVTQSSRYLVKRTGEKVFLECVQDMDHENMFWYRQDPGLGLRLIYFSYDVKMKEKGDIPEGYSVSREKKERFSLILESASTNQTSMYLCASSLILGMGEQYFGPGTRLTVT.

V and J are TRBV15 and TRBJ2-3; tentative D call: TRBD2 (5 bases). This CDR3 is built from 15 residues. V was trimmed by 1 base and J by 0 bases, leaving 8 bases between them. CDR1 LNHNV and CDR2 YYDKDF come from the germline V gene (reference sequence). The CDR3 is CATSRARGSTDTQYF. CDR3 DNA: TGTGCCACCAGCAGAGCTAGAGGGAGCACAGATACGCAGTATTTT.

The V gene is TRBV30, the J gene TRBJ2-1; the match to TRBD1 covers 7 bases. With V trimmed by 5 bases and J by 8 bases, 12 bases remained unmatched. Germline CDR1 GTSNPN, CDR2 SVGIG (reference sequence). CDR3 length equals 14 residues. CDR3 protein: CAWQESTGVDEQFF. CDR3 DNA: TGTGCCTGGCAAGAGTCTACAGGGGTCGATGAGCAGTTCTTC.

The chain joins TRBV6-2 or TRBV6-3 to TRBJ2-1; 13 positions agree with TRBD2. J lost 8 bases, V lost 8 bases, and 12 bases had no gene match. Germline V CDR1 and CDR2: MNHEY, SVGEGT. CDR3 length: 16 residues. The CDR3 reads CASGTSGNLLYDEQFF. DNA for the CDR3: TGTGCCAGCGGGACTAGCGGGAACCTACTGTATGATGAGCAGTTCTTC.

Only one count was recorded for this clonotype. The rearrangement uses TRBV5-1 and TRBJ2-1; 14 bases are a match to TRBD2. The CDR3 is 15 residues long. The V and J ends lost 4 bases and 8 bases, in that order; junction bases with no gene match: 5. CDR1 and CDR2 from the germline V gene are SGHRS and YFSETQ. Here the CDR3 DNA reads TGCGCCAGCAGCCAGGGACTAGCGGGGGAAGATGAGCAGTTCTTC. Protein product: CASSQGLAGEDEQFF.

The chain carries TRBV29-1 and TRBJ2-3; no definite D call. This CDR3 has 14 amino acids. Germline loops: CDR1 SQVTM, CDR2 ANQGSEA. Trimming cost V 4 bases and J 1 base, with 12 bases left between them. The CDR3 region has the DNA TGCAGCGTTGTCGGCCCTGGGGGCACAGATACGCAGTATTTT. This sequence encodes CSVVGPGGTDTQYF.

The rearrangement links TRBV5-1 to TRBJ1-2, with 7 bases matching TRBD1. This CDR3 contains 14 residues. J gave up 7 bases and V 3 bases, and 9 bases lay outside the gene matches. Looked up from germline, CDR1 is SGHRS and CDR2 is YFSETQ. Written as DNA, the CDR3 is TGCGCCAGCAGCTATGACAGGGCGGAACTTGGCTACACCTTC. Protein product: CASSYDRAELGYTF.

This clonotype has a handful of counts. The chain has TRBV9 and TRBJ2-2; 10 positions agree with TRBD1. The J segment lost 0 bases and the V segment lost 4 bases, leaving 6 bases of the junction unmatched. This CDR3 spans 17 amino acids. The germline CDR1 and CDR2 sequences are SGDLS and YYNGEE. The CDR3 loop is CASSSDRGLPNTGELFF. The CDR3 bases are TGTGCCAGCAGCTCCGACAGGGGGCTGCCGAACACCGGGGAGCTGTTTTTT. The whole variable domain, remainder taken from reference TRBV9 and TRBJ2-2, is DSGVTQTPKHLITATGQRVTLRCSPRSGDLSVYWYQQSLDQGLQFLIQYYNGEERAKGNILERFSAQQFPDLHSELNLSSLELGDSALYFCASSSDRGLPNTGELFFGEGSRLTVL.

This clonotype was seen a handful of times. The chain links TRBV4-1 to TRBJ1-1; TRBD1 agrees at 9 bases. With 5 bases clipped from V and 11 bases from J, the junction kept 6 bases outside the gene matches. This CDR3 has 12 residues. Germline V lookup: CDR1 MGHRA, CDR2 YSYEKL. The DNA of the CDR3 is TGCGCCAGCAGCATCTCCGGGACAGGGGCTTTCTTT. Translating it yields CASSISGTGAFF.

The chain recombines TRBV11-3 with TRBJ2-1, with TRBD2 matching over 8 bases. The CDR3 has 15 amino acids. V was clipped by 4 bases and J by 2 bases; unmatched bases: 4. Germline V CDR1 and CDR2: SGHNT, YENEEA. CDR3 coding DNA: TGTGCCAGCAGCTCCGGGGGGGCGCCCTACAATGAGCAGTTCTTC. It is translated as CASSSGGAPYNEQFF. Variable domain in full (rest from reference TRBV11-3 and TRBJ2-1): EAGVVQSPRYKIIEKKQPVAFWCNPISGHNTLYWYLQNLGQGPELLIRYENEEAVDDSQLPKDRFSAERLKGVDSTLKIQPAELGDSAVYLCASSSGGAPYNEQFFGPGTRLTVL.

This clonotype has only one observation. CDR3 protein: CASSPLRELYNEQFF. The CDR3 nucleotides read TGTGCCAGCAGCCCCTTACGGGAACTCTACAATGAGCAGTTCTTC. The gene calls are TRBV7-9 and TRBJ2-1, with D perhaps TRBD2 (5 bases). The CDR3 contains 15 residues. Germline values: CDR1 SEHNR, CDR2 FQNEAQ (reference sequence). The ends were cut back, 5 bases at V and 3 bases at J, with 14 bases in the middle.